A single sample is the source of the 32 T cell receptor beta chains below, sequenced in a study of Graves' ophthalmopathy and Graves' hyperthyroidism (dated by TCRdb to between 2018 and 2020). The data were produced on an Illumina HiSeq 2000. TCR beta CDR3 regions were amplified from RNA transcripts for repertoire sequencing. HTBI primers and the Qiagen OneStep RT-PCR kit were used in a first-round RT-PCR, which was followed by a second-round multiplex PCR, size selection and purification. TCRdb handled the public reads itself, with Q25 trimming in fastp and clone calling in MiXCR, and kept productive beta chains. Rows with a matching CDR3 protein are joined into one entry that keeps the most common DNA and genes. The sample includes over a million distinct CDR3 sequences, with roughly 35% observed a single time. The top ten constitute 11% of the sample. The sequenced material came from peripheral blood or thyroid tissue (not recorded which). The receptors stem from an adult man with Graves' hyperthyroidism.

The sample holds many counts of this clonotype. The chain is built from TRBV20-1 and TRBJ2-7; 9 nucleotides line up with TRBD2. The CDR3 is 17 residues long. V shed 4 bases and J 2 bases; nucleotides not matched to a gene: 15. Germline-derived CDR1 and CDR2 are DFQATT and SNEGSKA (reference sequence). The CDR3 loop reads CSAKSAETSGGTYEQYF. The CDR3 DNA sequence: TGCAGTGCTAAATCGGCAGAGACTAGCGGAGGGACCTACGAGCAGTACTTC.

J is TRBJ1-5 and V is TRBV12-3 or TRBV12-4; perhaps TRBD1 as D (5 bases). The CDR3 contains 15 residues. V dropped 3 bases and J dropped 3 bases, with 12 bases sitting between them. CDR3 sequence (DNA): TGTGCCAGCAGTTTGACGGCAGGGCTCAATCAGCCCCAGCATTTT. Residues: CASSLTAGLNQPQHF.

Ten or more counts support this clonotype. The DNA is left out, because the CDR3 cannot be placed on it with certainty; the CDR3 is given as TCRdb lists it. V and J are TRBV25-1 and TRBJ1-1; TRBD1, the table's D call, lacks a check against the DNA. Per the germline V gene, CDR1 is MGHDK and CDR2 is SYGVNS. The CDR3 region is 14 residues in length, termini included. CDR3 amino acids: CASSELWGQGATFF.

This clonotype has just a few counts. The chain recombines TRBV20-1 with TRBJ1-5; TRBD1 aligns across 7 bases. The junction had 14 bases not matched to a gene; V was cut back by 4 bases and J by 11 bases. The CDR3 has 14 residues. Germline V gives CDR1 DFQATT, CDR2 SNEGSKA (reference sequence). The CDR3 protein is CSATLPGGQETQHF. In DNA, the CDR3 is TGCAGTGCTACCCTACCAGGGGGGCAAGAGACCCAGCATTTT.

As regards this clonotype: Sequence at one end of the junction differs from germline and may be a read error. The chain links TRBV29-1 to TRBJ2-2; D is possibly TRBD1 (5 bases). In germline, CDR1 is SQVTM, CDR2 ANQGSEA. The CDR3 contains 11 residues. The CDR3 DNA sequence: TGCAGCGTTTTGGACACTGGGGAGCTGTTTTTT. Its protein is CSVLDTGELFF.

V is TRBV2 and J is TRBJ2-7, with 9 bases lining up with TRBD1. Trimming cost V 8 bases and J 3 bases; bases outside gene matches: 11. The CDR3 has 15 amino acids. From germline, CDR1 is SNHLY and CDR2 FYNNEI. DNA of the CDR3: TGTGCCAGCTCACCACAGGACAGGGGTAACTACGAGCAGTACTTC. It codes for CASSPQDRGNYEQYF.

The CDR3 reads CASNQGGDTQYF. The CDR3 DNA reads as TGTGCCAGCAACCAAGGGGGGGATACGCAGTATTTT. The chain employs TRBV5-4 and TRBJ2-3, with D perhaps TRBD1 or TRBD2 (6 bases each). V was pared by 6 bases and J by 6 bases, with 11 bases between. Germline V gene data show CDR1 as SGHNT and CDR2 as YYREEE (reference sequence). The CDR3 consists of 12 residues.

The table lists this clonotype with a few counts. A read error is possible here, since a much larger clone lies one base away. The chain has TRBV24-1 and TRBJ2-5, with a weak D call TRBD1 (6 bases). Germline CDR1 reads KGHDR; CDR2 reads SFDVKD. V was clipped by 3 bases and J by 5 bases, with 15 bases between them. The CDR3 contains 15 residues. CDR3 nucleotide sequence: TGTGCCACCAGTGATGCGTGGGTGGGGGCGGAGACCCAGTACTTC. Its translation: CATSDAWVGAETQYF.

On this clonotype: This may be a read error, as it is one base from a much larger clone. The genes are TRBV11-2 and TRBJ2-5; 9 positions match TRBD2. The CDR3 covers 16 residues. Germline values: CDR1 SGHAT, CDR2 FQNNGV. Germline trimming cut 5 bases from V and 5 bases from J; bases unmatched to any gene: 12. The CDR3 sequence: CASSLRAAGGGETQYF. CDR3 in DNA: TGTGCCAGCAGCCTACGTGCGGCGGGAGGGGGGGAGACCCAGTACTTC.

V is TRBV9 and J is TRBJ2-2; either TRBD1 or TRBD2 may fit D (5 bases each). The germline V and J ends were trimmed by 0 bases and 6 bases, with 12 bases remaining between them. CDR1 and CDR2 (germline): SGDLS, YYNGEE. This CDR3 has 15 residues. Here the CDR3 reads CASSVEIRGAGELFF. CDR3 DNA sequence: TGTGCCAGCAGCGTAGAGATAAGGGGAGCCGGGGAGCTGTTTTTT.

To note about this clonotype: This may be a read error: a much more frequent sequence differs by one nucleotide. The chain carries TRBV25-1 and TRBJ1-1; D is undetermined. Germline V gives CDR1 MGHDK, CDR2 SYGVNS. Trimming removed 8 bases at V and 0 bases at J, with 7 bases between. The CDR3 is 12 residues long. In DNA form, the CDR3 reads TGTGCCAGCTGGGCCGTGAACACTGAAGCTTTCTTT. This gives the protein CASWAVNTEAFF. Supplemented by reference TRBV25-1 and TRBJ1-1, the full variable domain reads EADIYQTPRYLVIGTGKKITLECSQTMGHDKMYWYQQDPGMELHLIHYSYGVNSTEKGDLSSESTVSRIRTEHFPLTLESARPSHTSQYLCASWAVNTEAFFGQGTRLTVV.

In its sample, this clonotype was seen many times. The rearrangement joins TRBV20-1 to TRBJ2-5; 8 positions match TRBD2. The ends lost 3 bases at V and 5 bases at J; junction bases unmatched: 11. The germline V gene encodes CDR1 DFQATT and CDR2 SNEGSKA (reference sequence). CDR3 length: 15 amino acids. Here the CDR3 reads CSARALAGRGETQYF. The CDR3, as DNA: TGCAGTGCTAGGGCCCTAGCGGGCCGAGGGGAGACCCAGTACTTC.

The chain uses TRBV3-1 and TRBJ2-7, with D perhaps matching TRBD1 (6 bases). CDR1 and CDR2 (germline): LGHDT, YNNKEL (reference sequence). Between the trimmed V and J ends, which lost 4 bases and 5 bases, there was a span of 12 bases. This CDR3 is built from 13 residues. For the CDR3, the DNA is TGTGCCAGCAGCCGTGGGACAAGCAACGAGCAGTACTTC. It specifies CASSRGTSNEQYF.

The V and J genes are TRBV7-9 and TRBJ2-5; perhaps TRBD2 as D (7 bases). The CDR3 runs 14 residues. The V end lost 4 bases, the J end lost 4 bases, and 13 bases lay between the germline ends. Germline CDR1 reads SEHNR; CDR2 reads FQNEAQ (reference sequence). CDR3 in amino acids: CASSYSGGTETQYF. The CDR3 nucleotides read TGTGCCAGCAGCTACTCGGGGGGCACAGAGACCCAGTACTTC.

This clonotype was seen repeatedly, ten times or more. The CDR3 reads CASSLDTGGGEQYF. In nucleotides, the CDR3 is TGTGCCAGCAGCTTAGATACAGGGGGAGGCGAGCAGTACTTC. This chain uses TRBV7-9 with TRBJ2-7; 8 positions agree with TRBD1. Germline trimming cut 1 base from V and 6 bases from J; bases unmatched to any gene: 5. Germline assignment: CDR1 SEHNR and CDR2 FQNEAQ (reference sequence). This CDR3 is built from 14 residues.

This clonotype has ten or more counts. J is TRBJ1-6 and V is TRBV5-1; 7 positions match TRBD1. V shed 4 bases and J 9 bases; nucleotides not matched to a gene: 10. This CDR3 comprises 15 residues. Germline CDR1 is SGHRS and CDR2 is YFSETQ. The CDR3 nucleotides read TGCGCCAGCAGCATCGACAGGGTCGGTGGTTCACCCCTCCACTTT. It codes for CASSIDRVGGSPLHF. The whole variable domain, remainder taken from reference TRBV5-1 and TRBJ1-6, is KAGVTQTPRYLIKTRGQQVTLSCSPISGHRSVSWYQQTPGQGLQFLFEYFSETQRNKGNFPGRFSGRQFSNSRSEMNVSTLELGDSALYLCASSIDRVGGSPLHFGNGTRLTVT.

This clonotype showed up just a few times. This chain connects TRBV5-1 to TRBJ2-3; D is perhaps TRBD1 (5 bases). Trimming took off 4 bases at V and 2 bases at J, with 11 bases between the two ends. The germline V gene encodes CDR1 SGHRS and CDR2 YFSETQ. The CDR3 covers 14 residues. CDR3 loop: CASSPDTHTDTQYF. CDR3 sequence (DNA): TGCGCCAGCAGCCCGGACACGCACACAGATACGCAGTATTTT.

The gene calls are TRBV29-1 and TRBJ2-7, with a possible D match to TRBD2 (6 bases). The CDR3 runs to 13 residues. V was shortened by 0 bases and J by 4 bases, with 10 bases between the two germline ends. The germline CDR1 and CDR2 sequences are SQVTM and ANQGSEA. The CDR3 sequence is CSVEDLGGYEQYF. In DNA form, the CDR3 reads TGCAGCGTTGAAGATTTGGGGGGTTACGAGCAGTACTTC.

Concerning this clonotype: It may be a read error: a sequence one base away is much more abundant. This chain links TRBV19 with TRBJ1-1; 7 nucleotides agree with TRBD1. Trimming cost V 3 bases and J 9 bases; bases outside gene matches: 4. The CDR3 runs 12 residues. Germline V gives CDR1 LNHDA, CDR2 SQIVND (reference sequence). The CDR3 DNA reads TGTGCCAGTAGTATTCCGGGACAGAAAGCTTTCTTT. Encoded protein: CASSIPGQKAFF.

V and J are TRBV29-1 and TRBJ2-5; possible D gene TRBD2, 6 bases. There are 13 residues in the CDR3. From germline, CDR1 is SQVTM and CDR2 ANQGSEA. CDR3 in amino acids: CSAPAGIQETQYF. CDR3 DNA: TGCAGTGCTCCCGCGGGGATACAAGAGACCCAGTACTTC.

This clonotype was counted ten times or more. The chain recombines TRBV10-3 with TRBJ2-5, with a weak D call TRBD1 (5 bases). Per germline, CDR1 ENHRY and CDR2 SYGVKD. Trimming left V 3 bases short and J 3 bases short, with 11 bases between. CDR3 length equals 14 residues. Here the CDR3 DNA reads TGTGCCATCAGTGATACAGGAAAAGAAGAGACCCAGTACTTC. This encodes CAISDTGKEETQYF.

With respect to this clonotype: This may be a read error: a much more frequent sequence differs by one nucleotide. The chain has TRBV7-9 and TRBJ1-5, with D unclear. Germline V gene sequence: CDR1 SEHNR, CDR2 FQNEAQ (reference sequence). The V end was cut by 4 bases, the J end by 4 bases, with 8 bases between. The CDR3 totals 13 residues. For the CDR3, the DNA is TGTGCCAGCAGCTCAGCGGGGAATCAGCCCCAGCATTTT. Residues: CASSSAGNQPQHF.

This clonotype occurred many times. The CDR3 nucleotides read TGTGCCAGCAGCTCCGGGACACCTGAAGCTTTCTTT. Its translation is CASSSGTPEAFF. The chain recombines TRBV5-6 with TRBJ1-1; D perhaps matches TRBD1 (6 bases). The CDR3 is 12 residues long. The V gene's germline CDR1 is SGHDT and CDR2 YYEEEE. Trimming took off 3 bases at V and 6 bases at J, with 9 bases between the two ends.

This clonotype has a handful of counts. The rearrangement uses TRBV12-3 or TRBV12-4 and TRBJ1-1; 8 nucleotides line up with TRBD1. The trim removed 5 bases at V and 0 bases at J, leaving 11 bases unmatched. The CDR3 covers 17 residues. The CDR3 coding sequence is TGTGCCAGCAGTGGCGACAGGGGATACGTGATGAACACTGAAGCTTTCTTT. Its protein product is CASSGDRGYVMNTEAFF.

This clonotype was counted at least ten times. The chain uses TRBV7-2 and TRBJ1-4; 7 bases are a match to TRBD1. Germline V gene sequence: CDR1 SGHTA, CDR2 FQGNSA. J gave up 4 bases and V 5 bases, and 7 bases lay outside the gene matches. This CDR3 is built from 15 residues. CDR3 residues: CASSPDRSLNEKLFF. The CDR3 bases are TGTGCCAGCAGCCCGGACAGGAGCCTTAATGAAAAACTGTTTTTT. Looking up the rest from reference TRBV7-2 and TRBJ1-4 gives the full variable domain: GAGVSQSPSNKVTEKGKDVELRCDPISGHTALYWYRQSLGQGLEFLIYFQGNSAPDKSGLPSDRFSAERTGGSVSTLTIQRTQQEDSAVYLCASSPDRSLNEKLFFGSGTQLSVL.

The chain employs TRBV28 and TRBJ1-1, with TRBD1 as a possible D gene (5 bases). This CDR3 comprises 15 residues. V was shortened by 1 base and J by 1 base, with 10 bases between the two germline ends. Germline V gives CDR1 MDHEN, CDR2 SYDVKM. CDR3 sequence (DNA): TGTGCCAGCAGTTTATTTGGGACGGGGAACACTGAAGCTTTCTTT. It yields the protein CASSLFGTGNTEAFF.

This clonotype was counted ten times or more. This chain joins TRBV20-1 and TRBJ1-5; TRBD1 matches at 9 bases. J gave up 6 bases and V 6 bases, and 12 bases lay outside the gene matches. Germline loops: CDR1 DFQATT, CDR2 SNEGSKA (reference sequence). The CDR3 sequence is 15 residues long. CDR3 DNA: TGCAGTGCACAAATGACCGGGACAGGGAGTCAGCCCCAGCATTTT. Translation gives CSAQMTGTGSQPQHF.

V is TRBV10-3 and J is TRBJ1-5; 9 positions match TRBD1. CDR3 length equals 15 residues. Per germline, CDR1 ENHRY and CDR2 SYGVKD. V lost 8 bases and J lost 7; bases outside the gene matches: 12. The CDR3 sequence is CAIGQGQGLYQPQHF. In DNA form, the CDR3 reads TGTGCCATCGGACAGGGACAGGGTTTATACCAGCCCCAGCATTTT.

This chain connects TRBV29-1 to TRBJ1-1; 10 nucleotides agree with TRBD1. The V gene's germline CDR1 is SQVTM and CDR2 ANQGSEA. CDR3 length equals 15 residues. V was pared by 4 bases and J by 5 bases, with 10 bases of the junction left unmatched. The CDR3 loop reads CSVVGLTGGSTEAFF. The CDR3 DNA reads TGCAGCGTTGTAGGGTTGACAGGGGGCTCGACTGAAGCTTTCTTT.

The chain has TRBV5-5 and TRBJ2-5; 8 nucleotides agree with TRBD2. Germline CDR1 and CDR2: SGHKS and YYEKEE (reference sequence). The junction had 6 bases not matched to a gene; V was cut back by 2 bases and J by 9 bases. This CDR3 comprises 13 residues. CDR3 in amino acids: CASSFWVAGSQYF. CDR3 sequence (DNA): TGTGCCAGCAGCTTTTGGGTAGCGGGATCCCAGTACTTC.

This clonotype was seen ten or more times. The chain couples TRBV7-6 to TRBJ1-2; the D is unclear. Germline CDR1 SGHVS, CDR2 FNYEAQ. CDR3 length: 15 residues. V was cut by 1 base and J by 6 bases, with 15 bases left in between. CDR3 coding DNA: TGTGCCAGCAGCTTAGGCTCGAGCCCGACAAATGGCTACACCTTC. Translating it yields CASSLGSSPTNGYTF.

The chain is built from TRBV2 and TRBJ2-5; possibly TRBD2 for D (5 bases). The CDR3 has 16 amino acids. Germline V gene sequence: CDR1 SNHLY, CDR2 FYNNEI. The V gene lost 4 bases and the J gene lost 3 bases, with 18 bases spanning the gap. CDR3 in DNA: TGTGCCAGCAGTGGAATCGGGATGTTTATGGAAGAGACCCAGTACTTC. Protein: CASSGIGMFMEETQYF.